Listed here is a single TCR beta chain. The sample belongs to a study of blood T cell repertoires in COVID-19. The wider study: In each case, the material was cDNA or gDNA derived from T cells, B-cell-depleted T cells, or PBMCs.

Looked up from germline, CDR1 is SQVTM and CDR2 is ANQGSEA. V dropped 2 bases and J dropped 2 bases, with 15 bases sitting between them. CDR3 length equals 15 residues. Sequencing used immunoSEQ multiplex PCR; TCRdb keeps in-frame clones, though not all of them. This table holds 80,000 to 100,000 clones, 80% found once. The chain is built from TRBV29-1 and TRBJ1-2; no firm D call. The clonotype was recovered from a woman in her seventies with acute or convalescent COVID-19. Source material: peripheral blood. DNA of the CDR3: TGCAGCGTTGAAAAAGGAGCAGGACTAAACTATGGCTACACCTTC. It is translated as CSVEKGAGLNYGYTF. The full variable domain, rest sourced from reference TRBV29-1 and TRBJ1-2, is SAVISQKPSRDICQRGTSLTIQCQVDSQVTMMFWYRQQPGQSLTLIATANQGSEATYESGFVIDKFPISRPNLTFSTLTVSNMSPEDSSIYLCSVEKGAGLNYGYTFGSGTRLTVV.